This T cell receptor beta chain was sequenced during a study of cytomegalovirus exposure and HLA in healthy donors. Overall study findings and caveats: CMV antigen specificity was confirmed in vitro for three CMV-associated chains. It was reported that the classifier diagnosed cytomegalovirus status with high specificity and sensitivity in both the original and validation cohorts. HLA allele associations emerged for 15,000 to 20,000 TCR beta sequences in a later analysis, at 0.05 false discovery rate.

Comments on this clone: Its antigen is not identified.

V was pared by 4 bases and J by 1 base, with 14 bases between. The CDR3 has 15 amino acids. Germline V gives CDR1 MNHEY, CDR2 SVGAGI. Primers for the PCR totalled 60 Vbeta and 13 Jbeta. Measured with immunoSEQ multiplex PCR; TCRdb has only the in-frame clones, and not every one. The table shows more than 150,000 clones, with 78% occurring only once. At the time of sampling, donors were nominally healthy, though unrecorded immune exposures were likely. This sequence originates from a woman aged 30 to 39 in good health and CMV-seropositive. V usage is TRBV6-5 and J usage is TRBJ2-7, with a weak D call TRBD2 (5 bases). Sequenced sample: PBMCs. CDR3 DNA: TGTGCCAGCAGTTCCTGGATCGGCGGGTCCTACGAGCAGTACTTC. It yields the protein CASSSWIGGSYEQYF.